Listed below are T cell receptor beta chains from one sample, sequenced in a study of T cells in localized non-small cell lung cancer. Measured with immunoSEQ multiplex PCR; TCRdb has only the in-frame clones, and not every one. The sample records fewer than 3,500 clones, approximately 28% being singletons. This sample comprised lung tumor tissue, obtained before any cancer treatment. The receptors were gathered from a woman aged 35 to 75 with stage I lung adenocarcinoma. Both conserved end residues are part of each CDR3. A D gene is named only where the DNA matches it firmly. Expanded clones are given a class, and other clones once, few, many or no size at all.

TRBV29-1	TRBJ2-3	.	.	TGCAGCGTTGACCCCCCCTACACAGATACGCAGTATTTT	CSVDPPYTDTQYF
TRBV28	TRBJ2-7	.	.	TGTGCCAGCACCCCCCACGGCGGAGGGCCCTCCTACGAGCAGTACTTC	CASTPHGGGPSYEQYF
TRBV19	TRBJ2-1	few	TRBD1	TGTGCCAGTAGTATAGACAGGGGGAATGAGCAGTTCTTC	CASSIDRGNEQFF
TRBV7-2	TRBJ2-3	medium-sized	.	TGTGCCAGCGGGGTAGCGGGCACAGATACGCAGTATTTT	CASGVAGTDTQYF
TRBV9	TRBJ2-1	medium-sized	TRBD2	TGTGCCAGCAGCGTAGCTTCTAGCGGGAGCTCCTACAATGAGCAGTTCTTC	CASSVASSGSSYNEQFF
TRBV10-1	TRBJ2-1	few	.	TGCGCCAGCAGGACGAACAATGAGCAGTTCTTC	CASRTNNEQFF
TRBV11-3	TRBJ1-2	few	.	TGTGCCAGCAGCTTAGACCGAGGGGTCTATGGCTACACCTTC	CASSLDRGVYGYTF
TRBV9	TRBJ2-1	.	.	TGTGCCAGCAAAGCGGGCCCGAGCTCCTACAATGAGCAGTTCTTC	CASKAGPSSYNEQFF
TRBV5-1	TRBJ2-1	once	.	TGCGCCAGCAGCTCCCAACCGGGGTCCGTAGTGGAGCAGTTCTTC	CASSSQPGSVVEQFF
TRBV28	TRBJ2-5	few	TRBD2	TGTGCCAGCACCTTAAGGCGGGAGGGCATCGAGACCCAGTACTTC	CASTLRREGIETQYF